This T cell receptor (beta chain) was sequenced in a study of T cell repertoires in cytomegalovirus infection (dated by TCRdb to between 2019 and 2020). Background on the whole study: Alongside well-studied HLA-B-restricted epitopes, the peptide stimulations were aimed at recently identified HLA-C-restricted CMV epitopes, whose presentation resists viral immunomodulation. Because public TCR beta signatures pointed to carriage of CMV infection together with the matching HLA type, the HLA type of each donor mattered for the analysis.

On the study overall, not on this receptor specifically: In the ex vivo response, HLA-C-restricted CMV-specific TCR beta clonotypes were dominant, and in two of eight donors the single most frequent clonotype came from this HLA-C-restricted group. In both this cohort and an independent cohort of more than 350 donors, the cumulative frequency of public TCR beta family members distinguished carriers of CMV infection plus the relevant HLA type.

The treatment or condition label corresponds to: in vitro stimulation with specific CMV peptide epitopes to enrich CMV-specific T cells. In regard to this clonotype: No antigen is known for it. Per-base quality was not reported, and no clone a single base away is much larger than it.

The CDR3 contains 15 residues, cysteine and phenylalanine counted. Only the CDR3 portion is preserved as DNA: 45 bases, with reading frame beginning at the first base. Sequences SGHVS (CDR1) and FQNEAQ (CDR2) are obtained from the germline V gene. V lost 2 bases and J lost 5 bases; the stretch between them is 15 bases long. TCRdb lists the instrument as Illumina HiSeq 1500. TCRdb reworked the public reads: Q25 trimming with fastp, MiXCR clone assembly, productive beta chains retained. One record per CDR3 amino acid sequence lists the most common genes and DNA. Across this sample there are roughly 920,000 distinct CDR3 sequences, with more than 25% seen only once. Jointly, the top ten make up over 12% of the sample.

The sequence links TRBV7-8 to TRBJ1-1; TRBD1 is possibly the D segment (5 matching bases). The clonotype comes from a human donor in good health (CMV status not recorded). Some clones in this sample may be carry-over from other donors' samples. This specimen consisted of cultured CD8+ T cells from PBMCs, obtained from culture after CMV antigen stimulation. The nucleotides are TGTGCCAGCAGCTTAACCCCGGGACTTTATACTGAAGCTTTCTTT. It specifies CASSLTPGLYTEAFF.